The 21 T cell receptor beta chains presented below share a single source sample, sequenced in a study of blood T cell repertoires in COVID-19. Profiling relied on immunoSEQ multiplex PCR, and the TCRdb table lists in-frame clones only, not all of them. The profile shows tens of thousands of clones, around three quarters of them singletons. The sample consisted of peripheral blood. Receptors were obtained from a man aged 70 or older with acute or convalescent COVID-19.

The CDR3 nucleotides are TGTGCCAGCAGCCCACAGGGATCAACTACCGAGCAGTACTTC. Its protein is CASSPQGSTTEQYF. This chain joins TRBV5-4 and TRBJ2-7; possible D gene TRBD1, 6 bases. V lost 4 bases, J lost 6 bases, and 17 bases lay in between. The CDR3 is 14 amino acids. CDR1 is SGHNT, CDR2 YYREEE, per germline (reference sequence).

The chain employs TRBV19 and TRBJ2-1, with 9 bases lining up with TRBD2. CDR1 and CDR2 from the germline V gene are LNHDA and SQIVND (reference sequence). The length of the CDR3 is 15 residues. J was trimmed by 4 bases and V by 1 base; bases with no gene match: 2. CDR3 DNA sequence: TGTGCCAGTAGTATAGGTCTAGCGGGGTACAATGAGCAGTTCTTC. Amino acids: CASSIGLAGYNEQFF.

This sequence joins TRBV2 and TRBJ1-4, with D perhaps TRBD1 (5 bases). Germline assignment: CDR1 SNHLY and CDR2 FYNNEI. With 7 bases removed from V and 0 bases from J, the gap between germline ends came to 15 bases. CDR3 length: 16 amino acids. The DNA of the CDR3 is TGTGCCAGCACTGTCACAGGACATGCAACTAATGAAAAACTGTTTTTT. It codes for CASTVTGHATNEKLFF.

This chain joins TRBV21-1 and TRBJ2-2; TRBD2 reflects the table's D call only, with no check against the DNA. TRBV21-1 is deemed a pseudogene. The CDR3 runs 17 residues. CDR3 in amino acids: CASRRQGTSGNTGELFF. The DNA of the CDR3 is TGTGCCAGCAGGAGGCAGGGGACTAGCGGGAACACCGGGGAGCTGTTTTTT.

The rearrangement links TRBV11-2 to TRBJ1-1, with D perhaps TRBD1 (5 bases). The germline CDR1 and CDR2 sequences are SGHAT and FQNNGV. V gave up 5 bases and J gave up 1 base, with 14 bases separating them. The length of the CDR3 is 15 residues. The CDR3 DNA reads as TGTGCCAGCAGCCCGCGAGATGGGGCGAACACTGAAGCTTTCTTT. This sequence encodes CASSPRDGANTEAFF.

The genes are TRBV28 and TRBJ2-5, with 8 bases identical to TRBD1. V lost 6 bases to trimming and J lost 5 bases; unmatched junction nucleotides: 14. Germline assignment: CDR1 MDHEN and CDR2 SYDVKM. CDR3 length equals 16 residues. The CDR3: CASRGTGQGGRETQYF. Written as DNA, the CDR3 is TGTGCCAGCAGGGGGACAGGACAGGGTGGCCGCGAGACCCAGTACTTC.

The chain links TRBV28 to TRBJ1-2; unclear D gene. The CDR3 contains 12 residues. V was trimmed by 5 bases and J by 11 bases, leaving 15 bases between them. The germline V gene has CDR1 MDHEN and CDR2 SYDVKM. The DNA for the CDR3 is TGTGCCAGCAGTCGGAGCGGGCCGAAGTACACCTTC. Protein product: CASSRSGPKYTF.

The V call is TRBV25-1, the J call TRBJ2-3, with D tentatively TRBD2 (5 bases). CDR3 length equals 15 residues. The germline V and J ends were trimmed by 2 bases and 2 bases, with 11 bases remaining between them. Looked up from germline, CDR1 is MGHDK and CDR2 is SYGVNS. This CDR3 reads CASSEPGVSTDTQYF. CDR3 nucleotides: TGTGCCAGCAGTGAACCCGGGGTCTCCACAGATACGCAGTATTTT.

The chain is built from TRBV21-1 and TRBJ1-1; TRBD1, the table's D call, was not compared with the DNA. TRBV21-1 is tagged as a pseudogene. This CDR3 contains 18 residues. CDR3 sequence reads: CASSQKKRTGDANTEAFF. CDR3 DNA sequence: TGTGCCAGCAGCCAGAAAAAGAGGACAGGGGACGCGAACACTGAAGCTTTCTTT.

This rearrangement joins TRBV5-1 to TRBJ1-3; D is perhaps TRBD1 (6 bases). The CDR3 loop spans 16 amino acids. Germline assignment: CDR1 SGHRS and CDR2 YFSETQ. V lost 0 bases to trimming and J lost 0 bases, with 10 bases between them. The CDR3 DNA reads TGCGCCAGCAGCTTGGAAGGACAGAGCTCTGGAAACACCATATATTTT. Translating it yields CASSLEGQSSGNTIYF.

The V and J genes are TRBV11-2 and TRBJ2-3; 7 nucleotides align to TRBD1. After removal of 2 bases from V and 0 bases from J, the junction contained 5 bases not matched to a gene. The germline gives CDR1 SGHAT, CDR2 FQNNGV. The CDR3 covers 16 residues. The CDR3 region has the DNA TGTGCCAGCAGCTTATCACCGGGACAGAGCACAGATACGCAGTATTTT. Its translation is CASSLSPGQSTDTQYF.

This chain connects TRBV2 to TRBJ2-3; 15 bases line up with TRBD2. V shed 4 bases and J 3 bases; nucleotides not matched to a gene: 2. Germline-derived CDR1 and CDR2 are SNHLY and FYNNEI. The CDR3 runs 16 residues. CDR3 coding DNA: TGTGCCAGCAGTGGGACTAGCGGGGGGGTAACAGATACGCAGTATTTT. Residues: CASSGTSGGVTDTQYF.

The rearrangement uses TRBV2 and TRBJ2-7; D remains ambiguous. From germline, CDR1 is SNHLY and CDR2 FYNNEI. This CDR3 has 13 amino acids. V lost 4 bases to trimming and J lost 6 bases, with 13 bases between them. The CDR3 is CASSALSPREQYV. The DNA of the CDR3 is TGTGCCAGCAGTGCCCTTAGCCCCCGCGAGCAGTACGTC.

The rearrangement uses TRBV30 and TRBJ1-2; TRBD1 matches at 7 bases. V lost 5 bases to trimming and J lost 3 bases; unmatched junction nucleotides: 12. The CDR3 is 15 residues long. Germline CDR1 GTSNPN, CDR2 SVGIG (reference sequence). The DNA for the CDR3 is TGTGCCTGGGGAGAACCCGGGACAGCGCACTATGGCTACACCTTC. Amino acids: CAWGEPGTAHYGYTF.

The CDR3 protein is CASSYERASEQYV. Here the CDR3 DNA reads TGTGCCAGCAGTTACGAGAGAGCCTCGGAGCAGTACGTC. The chain carries TRBV6-6 and TRBJ2-7; D gene unclear. CDR3 length equals 13 residues. CDR1 MNHNY and CDR2 SVGAGI come from the germline V gene (reference sequence). The V end was cut by 2 bases, the J end by 7 bases, with 12 bases between.

The CDR3 DNA reads as TGTGCCAGCAGCCTCATGAGGAACACTGAAGCTTTCTTT. Translating it yields CASSLMRNTEAFF. The chain employs TRBV11-3 and TRBJ1-1; D not resolved. There are 13 residues in the CDR3. Trimming stripped 5 bases from V and 1 base from J, with 8 bases between. Germline-derived CDR1 and CDR2 are SGHNT and YENEEA.

The CDR3 bases are TGCGCCAGCCAGGGACTAGCGGGAGTTGCGGATACGCAGTATTTT. Protein: CASQGLAGVADTQYF. The chain couples TRBV5-1 to TRBJ2-3; 14 nucleotides line up with TRBD2. Germline CDR1 and CDR2: SGHRS and YFSETQ. J was trimmed by 6 bases and V by 7 bases; bases with no gene match: 7. CDR3 length equals 15 residues. Variable domain in full (rest from reference TRBV5-1 and TRBJ2-3): KAGVTQTPRYLIKTRGQQVTLSCSPISGHRSVSWYQQTPGQGLQFLFEYFSETQRNKGNFPGRFSGRQFSNSRSEMNVSTLELGDSALYLCASQGLAGVADTQYFGPGTRLTVL.

V usage is TRBV6-5 and J usage is TRBJ1-1; 7 nucleotides agree with TRBD1. This CDR3 has 14 residues. CDR1 and CDR2 from the germline V gene are MNHEY and SVGAGI. The junction had 8 bases not matched to a gene; V was cut back by 9 bases and J by 1 base. CDR3 region: CASRDSNKNTEAFF. In DNA form, the CDR3 reads TGTGCCAGTCGGGACAGCAATAAGAACACTGAAGCTTTCTTT.

The chain is built from TRBV9 and TRBJ2-3; 7 bases align to TRBD1. The CDR3 spans 16 residues. V trimming: 3 bases; J trimming: 0 bases; junction bases outside the gene matches: 7. Germline V gene lookup returns CDR1 SGDLS and CDR2 YYNGEE. The CDR3 loop reads CASSEPTGKSTDTQYF. In DNA, the CDR3 is TGTGCCAGCAGCGAACCGACAGGGAAGAGCACAGATACGCAGTATTTT. The variable domain in full, with the rest retrieved from reference TRBV9 and TRBJ2-3, is DSGVTQTPKHLITATGQRVTLRCSPRSGDLSVYWYQQSLDQGLQFLIQYYNGEERAKGNILERFSAQQFPDLHSELNLSSLELGDSALYFCASSEPTGKSTDTQYFGPGTRLTVL.

This chain joins TRBV6-1 and TRBJ2-7, with D tentatively TRBD2 (6 bases). The CDR3 spans 15 residues. V shed 1 base and J shed 8 bases, with 18 bases lying between them. Germline CDR1 reads MNHNS; CDR2 reads SASEGT. The CDR3 reads CASSEGGDPTAKQYV. Here the CDR3 DNA reads TGTGCCAGCAGTGAAGGGGGGGACCCTACGGCGAAGCAGTACGTC.

The V call is TRBV7-2, the J call TRBJ1-4, with D possibly matching TRBD1 (6 bases). This CDR3 has 15 amino acids. V gave up 5 bases and J gave up 2 bases, with 12 bases separating them. Germline V gives CDR1 SGHTA, CDR2 FQGNSA. Here the CDR3 reads CASSQRGTTNEKLFF. For the CDR3, the DNA is TGTGCCAGCAGCCAGAGGGGGACCACTAATGAAAAACTGTTTTTT.